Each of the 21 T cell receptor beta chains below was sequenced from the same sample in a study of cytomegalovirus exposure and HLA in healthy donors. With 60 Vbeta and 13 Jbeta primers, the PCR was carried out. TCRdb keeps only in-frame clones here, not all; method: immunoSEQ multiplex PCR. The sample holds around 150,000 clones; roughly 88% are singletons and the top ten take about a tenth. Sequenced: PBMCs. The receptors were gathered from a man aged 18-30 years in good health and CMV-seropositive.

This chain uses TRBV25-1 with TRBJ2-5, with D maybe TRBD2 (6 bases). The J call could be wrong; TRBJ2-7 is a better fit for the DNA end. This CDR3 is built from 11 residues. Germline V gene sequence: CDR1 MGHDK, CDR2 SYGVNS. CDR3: CASTGGYEQYF. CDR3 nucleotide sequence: TGTGCCAGCACAGGAGGGTACGAGCAGTACTTC.

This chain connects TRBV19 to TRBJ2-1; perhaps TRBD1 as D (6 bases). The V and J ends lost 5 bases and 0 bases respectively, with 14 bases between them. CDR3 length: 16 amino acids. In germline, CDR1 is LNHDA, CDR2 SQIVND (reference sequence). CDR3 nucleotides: TGTGCCAGTAGTTACCCAGGGGTTCGCTCCTACAATGAGCAGTTCTTC. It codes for CASSYPGVRSYNEQFF.

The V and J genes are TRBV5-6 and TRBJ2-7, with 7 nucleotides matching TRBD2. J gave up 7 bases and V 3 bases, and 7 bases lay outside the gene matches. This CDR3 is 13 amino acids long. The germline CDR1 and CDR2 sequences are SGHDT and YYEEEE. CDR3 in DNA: TGTGCCAGCAGCTCGACCGGGCGGGAGGAGCAGTACTTC. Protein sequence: CASSSTGREEQYF.

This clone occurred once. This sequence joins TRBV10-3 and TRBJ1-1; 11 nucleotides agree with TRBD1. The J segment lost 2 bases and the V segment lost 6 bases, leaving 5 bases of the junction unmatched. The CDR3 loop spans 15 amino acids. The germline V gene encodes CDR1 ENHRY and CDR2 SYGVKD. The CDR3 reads CAIREGTGGNTEAFF. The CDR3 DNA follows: TGTGCCATCAGGGAAGGGACAGGGGGTAACACTGAAGCTTTCTTT.

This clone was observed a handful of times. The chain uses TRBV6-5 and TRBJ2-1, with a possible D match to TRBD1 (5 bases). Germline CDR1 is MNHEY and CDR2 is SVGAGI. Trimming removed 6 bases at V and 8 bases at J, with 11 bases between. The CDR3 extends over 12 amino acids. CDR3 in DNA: TGTGCCAGCAGCCCAGGGTGGTATGAGCAGTTCTTC. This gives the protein CASSPGWYEQFF.

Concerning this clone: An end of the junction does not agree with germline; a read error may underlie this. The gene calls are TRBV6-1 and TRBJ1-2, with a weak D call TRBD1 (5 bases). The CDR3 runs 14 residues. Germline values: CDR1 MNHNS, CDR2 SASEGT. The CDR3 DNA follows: TGTGCCAGCAGTGAACGGGGGGGTTCCTATGCCTACACCTTC. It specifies CASSERGGSYAYTF.

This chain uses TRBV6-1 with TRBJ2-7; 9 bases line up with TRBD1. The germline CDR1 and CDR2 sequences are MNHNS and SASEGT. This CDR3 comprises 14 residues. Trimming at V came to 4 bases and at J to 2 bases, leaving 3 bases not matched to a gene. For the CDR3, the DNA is TGTGCCAGCAGTGGAGGGACAGGGACCTACGAGCAGTACTTC. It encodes CASSGGTGTYEQYF.

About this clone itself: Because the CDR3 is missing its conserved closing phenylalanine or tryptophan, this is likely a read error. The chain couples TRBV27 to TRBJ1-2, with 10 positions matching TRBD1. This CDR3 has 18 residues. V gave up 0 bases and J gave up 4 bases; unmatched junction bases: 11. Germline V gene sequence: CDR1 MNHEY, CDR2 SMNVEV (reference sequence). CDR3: CASSLSRDRGSISYGYTL. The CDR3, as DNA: TGTGCCAGCAGTTTATCCCGGGACAGGGGCAGCATTAGCTATGGCTACACCCTC.

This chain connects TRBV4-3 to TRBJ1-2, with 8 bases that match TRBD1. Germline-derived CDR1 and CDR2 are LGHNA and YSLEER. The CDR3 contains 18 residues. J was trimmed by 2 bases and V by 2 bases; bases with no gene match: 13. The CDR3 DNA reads TGCGCCAGCAGCCAAAGCGTCTGGGAAGGACAGGGAAACTATGGCTACACCTTC. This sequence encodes CASSQSVWEGQGNYGYTF.

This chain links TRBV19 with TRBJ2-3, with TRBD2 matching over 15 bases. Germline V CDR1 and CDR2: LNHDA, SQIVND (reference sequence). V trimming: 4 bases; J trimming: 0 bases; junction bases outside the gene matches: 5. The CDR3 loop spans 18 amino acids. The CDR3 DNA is TGTGCCAGTAGTACGGGACTAGCGGGGGGCCTTAGCACAGATACGCAGTATTTT. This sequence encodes CASSTGLAGGLSTDTQYF.

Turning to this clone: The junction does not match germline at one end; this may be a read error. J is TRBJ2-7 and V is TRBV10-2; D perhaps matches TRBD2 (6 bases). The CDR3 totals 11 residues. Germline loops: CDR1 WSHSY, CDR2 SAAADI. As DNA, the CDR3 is TGCGCCAGCCGGGAGTCCTGCGAGCAGTACTTC. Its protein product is CASRESCEQYF.

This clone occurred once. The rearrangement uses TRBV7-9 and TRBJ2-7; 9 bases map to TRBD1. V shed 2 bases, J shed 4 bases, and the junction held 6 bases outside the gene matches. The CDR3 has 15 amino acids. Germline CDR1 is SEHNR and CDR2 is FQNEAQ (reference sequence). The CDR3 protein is CASSLIRTGVYEQYF. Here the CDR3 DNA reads TGTGCCAGCAGCTTAATACGGACAGGGGTTTACGAGCAGTACTTC.

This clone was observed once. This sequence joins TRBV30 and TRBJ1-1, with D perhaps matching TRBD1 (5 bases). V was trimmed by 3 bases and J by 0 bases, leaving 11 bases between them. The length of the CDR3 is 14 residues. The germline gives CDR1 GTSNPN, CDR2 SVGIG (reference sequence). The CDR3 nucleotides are TGTGCCTGGAGCTTTCGACAGCTGAACACTGAAGCTTTCTTT. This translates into CAWSFRQLNTEAFF.

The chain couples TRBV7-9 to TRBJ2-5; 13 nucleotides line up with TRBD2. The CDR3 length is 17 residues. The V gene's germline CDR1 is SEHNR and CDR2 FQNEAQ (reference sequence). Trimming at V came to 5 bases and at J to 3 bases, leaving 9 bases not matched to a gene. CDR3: CASSAGLAGAEKETQYF. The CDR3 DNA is TGTGCCAGCAGCGCCGGACTAGCGGGGGCCGAGAAAGAGACCCAGTACTTC.

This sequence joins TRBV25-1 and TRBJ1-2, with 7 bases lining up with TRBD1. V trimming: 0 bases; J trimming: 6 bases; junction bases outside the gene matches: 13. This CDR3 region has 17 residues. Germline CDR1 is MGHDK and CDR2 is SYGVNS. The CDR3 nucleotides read TGTGCCAGCAGTGAATATTATGAGACAGGGTCGAGCGATGGCTACACCTTC. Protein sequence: CASSEYYETGSSDGYTF.

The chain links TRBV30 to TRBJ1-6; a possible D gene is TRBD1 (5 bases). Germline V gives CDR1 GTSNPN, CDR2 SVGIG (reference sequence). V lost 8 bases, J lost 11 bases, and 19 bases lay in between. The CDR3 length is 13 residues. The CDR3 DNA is TGTGCCGGGGATGGGGGGATAGGGACACCCCTCCACTTT. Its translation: CAGDGGIGTPLHF.

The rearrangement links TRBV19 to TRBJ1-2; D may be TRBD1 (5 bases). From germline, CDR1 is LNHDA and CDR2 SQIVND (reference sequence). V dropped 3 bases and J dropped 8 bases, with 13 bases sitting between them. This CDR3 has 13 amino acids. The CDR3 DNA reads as TGTGCCAGTAGTATGTCAGGGAAACAAGGCTACACCTTC. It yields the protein CASSMSGKQGYTF.

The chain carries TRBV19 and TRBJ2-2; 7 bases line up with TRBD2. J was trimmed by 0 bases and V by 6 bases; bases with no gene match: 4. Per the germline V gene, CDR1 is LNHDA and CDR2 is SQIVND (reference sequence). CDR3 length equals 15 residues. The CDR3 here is CASRRAGPNTGELFF. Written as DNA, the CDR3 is TGTGCCAGTAGGAGAGCGGGGCCGAACACCGGGGAGCTGTTTTTT.

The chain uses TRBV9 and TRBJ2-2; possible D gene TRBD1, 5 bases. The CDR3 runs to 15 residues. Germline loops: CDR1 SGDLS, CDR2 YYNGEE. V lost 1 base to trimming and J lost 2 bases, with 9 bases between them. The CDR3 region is CASSVRGSNTGELFF. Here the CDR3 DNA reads TGTGCCAGCAGCGTAAGGGGCTCTAACACCGGGGAGCTGTTTTTT.

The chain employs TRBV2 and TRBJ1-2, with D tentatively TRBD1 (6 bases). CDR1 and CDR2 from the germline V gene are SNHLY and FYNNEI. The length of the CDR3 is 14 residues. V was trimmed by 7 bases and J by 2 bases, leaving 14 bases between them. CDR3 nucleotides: TGTGCCAGCACCAGTAGAGGACAGAACTATGGCTACACCTTC. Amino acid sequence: CASTSRGQNYGYTF.

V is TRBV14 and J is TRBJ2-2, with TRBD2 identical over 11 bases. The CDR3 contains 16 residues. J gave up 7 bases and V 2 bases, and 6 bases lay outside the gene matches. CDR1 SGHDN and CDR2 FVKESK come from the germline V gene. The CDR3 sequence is CASSQSTSGGYGELFF. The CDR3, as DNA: TGTGCCAGCAGCCAATCAACTAGCGGGGGTTACGGGGAGCTGTTTTTT.